The 13 T cell receptor beta chains below come from one sample, sequenced in a study of shared clonotypes between healthy human individuals (dated by TCRdb to the early 2020s). The receptor library was made with the immunoSEQ multiplex PCR assay. TCRdb carries this immuneACCESS record with in-frame sequences only. Its versions omit some clonotypes, under half of them owing to an unresolved V gene in the studies checked, with the rest unexplained. Counted in this sample were some 530,000 clones; approximately 78% of them appeared once. Clones ranked in the top ten supply about 11% of the sample. The sequenced sample consisted of PBMCs. Every receptor here comes from a woman in her 40s in good health. Some clones in this sample may be carry-over from other donors' samples.

This rearrangement joins TRBV29-1 to TRBJ2-7, with D tentatively TRBD1 or TRBD2 (6 bases each). Germline V gene sequence: CDR1 SQVTM, CDR2 ANQGSEA. Between the trimmed V and J ends, which lost 0 bases and 5 bases, there was a span of 14 bases. The CDR3 is made up of 14 amino acids. Here the CDR3 reads CSVEDRTGRNEQYF. In DNA, the CDR3 is TGCAGCGTTGAAGATCGTACAGGGAGGAACGAGCAGTACTTC.

This sequence joins TRBV11-2 and TRBJ2-5; 8 nucleotides align to TRBD2. After removal of 3 bases from V and 5 bases from J, the junction contained 2 bases not matched to a gene. This CDR3 is 13 amino acids long. Per germline, CDR1 SGHAT and CDR2 FQNNGV. CDR3 protein: CASSFGRGETQYF. The CDR3 nucleotides read TGTGCCAGCAGCTTCGGGAGGGGCGAGACCCAGTACTTC.

The chain couples TRBV5-6 to TRBJ2-5, with 12 positions matching TRBD2. CDR1 and CDR2 (germline): SGHDT, YYEEEE. V dropped 5 bases and J dropped 2; count of bases not matched to a gene: 13. This CDR3 has 18 residues. CDR3 nucleotides: TGTGCCAGCAGTAGTGGACTAGCGGGACGCCCGACGCAAGAGACCCAGTACTTC. It codes for CASSSGLAGRPTQETQYF.

This clone showed up just a few times. V usage is TRBV7-9 and J usage is TRBJ2-3, with a weak D call TRBD1 (5 bases). The V gene lost 5 bases and the J gene lost 4 bases, with 16 bases spanning the gap. Germline V lookup: CDR1 SEHNR, CDR2 FQNEAQ (reference sequence). CDR3 size: 15 residues. CDR3 DNA: TGTGCCAGCAGCGACCCCGCACAGGTGGCAGATACGCAGTATTTT. Translating it yields CASSDPAQVADTQYF.

The chain recombines TRBV19 with TRBJ1-5; TRBD1 matches at 9 bases. The CDR3 extends over 18 amino acids. With V trimmed by 5 bases and J by 3 bases, 14 bases remained unmatched. Germline values: CDR1 LNHDA, CDR2 SQIVND (reference sequence). CDR3 protein: CASSSRDRVGSLNQPQHF. The DNA of the CDR3 is TGTGCCAGTAGTTCCCGGGACAGGGTGGGATCCCTCAATCAGCCCCAGCATTTT.

This sequence joins TRBV27 and TRBJ2-7; TRBD2 is a possible D gene (5 bases). CDR3 size: 12 residues. The ends were cut back, 3 bases at V and 6 bases at J, with 9 bases in the middle. Germline CDR1 is MNHEY and CDR2 is SMNVEV (reference sequence). Here the CDR3 reads CASSFPGSEQYF. The CDR3 nucleotides are TGTGCCAGCAGTTTCCCTGGGAGCGAGCAGTACTTC.

The chain carries TRBV5-4 and TRBJ2-2, with TRBD2 matching 7 bases. Germline V lookup: CDR1 SGHNT, CDR2 YYREEE (reference sequence). The V segment lost 3 bases and the J segment 7 bases; nucleotides outside the gene matches: 6. The CDR3 sequence is 14 residues long. CDR3 DNA sequence: TGTGCCAGCAGCTCTAAGCGGGAAATCGGGGAGCTGTTTTTT. Translation gives CASSSKREIGELFF. The full variable domain, rest sourced from reference TRBV5-4 and TRBJ2-2, is ETGVTQSPTHLIKTRGQQVTLRCSSQSGHNTVSWYQQALGQGPQFIFQYYREEENGRGNFPPRFSGLQFPNYSSELNVNALELDDSALYLCASSSKREIGELFFGEGSRLTVL.

There are a few counts of this clone. V and J are TRBV28 and TRBJ2-7; D may match TRBD1 or TRBD2 (5 bases each). The CDR3 loop spans 16 amino acids. Per germline, CDR1 MDHEN and CDR2 SYDVKM. The V gene lost 3 bases and the J gene lost 7 bases, with 22 bases spanning the gap. The CDR3 DNA follows: TGTGCCAGCAGTTTTAGGGTGGGCAGGGCGACGGGGGAGCAGTACTTC. Translating it yields CASSFRVGRATGEQYF.

The V and J genes are TRBV7-9 and TRBJ2-7; the D gene is possibly TRBD1 (6 bases). Trimming left V 0 bases short and J 6 bases short, with 15 bases between. Germline assignment: CDR1 SEHNR and CDR2 FQNEAQ (reference sequence). The CDR3 sequence is 15 residues long. This CDR3 reads CASSLAQGTRGEQYF. The CDR3 DNA sequence: TGTGCCAGCAGCTTAGCGCAGGGGACAAGGGGCGAGCAGTACTTC.

J is TRBJ2-7 and V is TRBV5-5; 7 nucleotides align to TRBD1. V trimming: 2 bases; J trimming: 5 bases; junction bases outside the gene matches: 10. This CDR3 comprises 15 residues. Germline V CDR1 and CDR2: SGHKS, YYEKEE (reference sequence). CDR3 sequence (DNA): TGTGCCAGCAGCTTAGGGAATACAGGGGTCGACGAGCAGTACTTC. Translated, it gives CASSLGNTGVDEQYF.

About this clone itself: A much larger clone sits a single nucleotide away, making a read error possible. The rearrangement links TRBV5-6 to TRBJ1-2; 9 bases line up with TRBD1. Unmatched junction bases numbered 3, after V lost 4 bases and J lost 5 bases. The CDR3 runs to 13 residues. Germline lookup yields CDR1 SGHDT and CDR2 YYEEEE. The CDR3 DNA follows: TGTGCCAGCAGCCCGGGACAGGGTTATGGCTACACCTTC. As protein: CASSPGQGYGYTF.

J is TRBJ2-2 and V is TRBV6-7, with 8 nucleotides matching TRBD1. TRBV6-7 is designated an ORF whose function remains uncertain. This CDR3 contains 16 residues. V lost 4 bases and J lost 1; bases outside the gene matches: 5. The CDR3 DNA reads as TGTGCCAGCAGTTTCCCGGACAGGGTGAACACCGGGGAGCTGTTTTTT. Its translation is CASSFPDRVNTGELFF.

The genes are TRBV7-6 and TRBJ2-7; 14 nucleotides match TRBD2. Germline V gives CDR1 SGHVS, CDR2 FNYEAQ. The CDR3 length is 15 residues. The ends lost 5 bases at V and 3 bases at J; junction bases unmatched: 3. CDR3 DNA: TGTGCCAGCAGCGCAGGGACTAGCGGGAGCTACGAGCAGTACTTC. It translates to CASSAGTSGSYEQYF.